Listed here are 31 T cell receptor beta chains from one sample, sequenced in a study of neurological immune-mediated disorders. TCRdb reprocessed the 5' RACE reads with MiXCR, giving one entry per CDR3 protein. The data contain 40,000 or so distinct CDR3 sequences, around 2.9% of them singletons. Regarding time point: longitudinal time-point 1 (baseline). Sequencing used PBMCs. All receptors come from a woman in her fifties or sixties with multiple sclerosis.

This clonotype was observed at least ten times. The chain recombines TRBV27 with TRBJ2-1; the match to TRBD2 covers 11 bases. This CDR3 spans 15 amino acids. V shed 6 bases, J shed 3 bases, and the junction held 4 bases outside the gene matches. Germline V gene sequence: CDR1 MNHEY, CDR2 SMNVEV (reference sequence). The CDR3 DNA is TGTGCCAGCAGGGGCGGACTAGCGGGCTACAATGAGCAGTTCTTC. This encodes CASRGGLAGYNEQFF.

Many counts were recorded for this clonotype. The rearrangement joins TRBV12-3 or TRBV12-4 to TRBJ2-7; 12 bases map to TRBD2. This CDR3 region has 16 residues. Trimming took 8 bases from V and 0 from J; bases not matched to a gene: 8. In DNA, the CDR3 is TGTGCCAGCTCGAATCTAGCGGGGGGGCCCTCCTACGAGCAGTACTTC. Amino acids: CASSNLAGGPSYEQYF.

This clonotype was recorded many times. V and J are TRBV7-6 and TRBJ1-1, with D possibly being TRBD1 (6 bases). The CDR3 has 15 amino acids. V lost 5 bases to trimming and J lost 4 bases, with 17 bases between them. The V gene's germline CDR1 is SGHVS and CDR2 FNYEAQ. CDR3 sequence: CASSLTSQGPTEAFF. The CDR3 bases are TGTGCCAGCAGCCTCACCTCACAGGGACCCACTGAAGCTTTCTTT.

This clonotype has ten or more counts. This rearrangement joins TRBV15 to TRBJ1-1; D is possibly TRBD1 (5 bases). The V gene lost 1 base and the J gene lost 2 bases, with 11 bases spanning the gap. CDR1 is LNHNV and CDR2 is YYDKDF in the germline V gene (reference sequence). This CDR3 has 15 amino acids. In nucleotides, the CDR3 is TGTGCCACCAGCAGAGGCGGGGGGTTCAACACTGAAGCTTTCTTT. Its protein is CATSRGGGFNTEAFF.

This clonotype was seen repeatedly, ten times or more. The rearrangement links TRBV28 to TRBJ2-1, with 10 bases fitting TRBD2. V trimming: 2 bases; J trimming: 3 bases; junction bases outside the gene matches: 1. From germline, CDR1 is MDHEN and CDR2 SYDVKM. The CDR3 has 15 residues. In DNA, the CDR3 is TGTGCCAGCAGTTTAAGCGGGGGGGTCTACAATGAGCAGTTCTTC. Translating it yields CASSLSGGVYNEQFF.

This clonotype was found many times. The J gene is TRBJ1-1, the V gene TRBV20-1; no definite D call. Germline-derived CDR1 and CDR2 are DFQATT and SNEGSKA (reference sequence). The CDR3 length is 13 residues. The V gene lost 0 bases and the J gene lost 3 bases, with 8 bases spanning the gap. This chain's CDR3 is CSARDGGDTEAFF. DNA for the CDR3: TGCAGTGCTAGAGATGGTGGAGACACTGAAGCTTTCTTT.

The chain links TRBV3-1 to TRBJ2-7; TRBD2 matches at 7 bases. V shed 4 bases and J 1 base; nucleotides not matched to a gene: 7. Germline CDR1 reads LGHDT; CDR2 reads YNNKEL (reference sequence). This CDR3 comprises 15 residues. CDR3 sequence (DNA): TGTGCCAGCAGCCCCGGTGGCGGGGGTTCCTACGAGCAGTACTTC. Translation: CASSPGGGGSYEQYF.

There are many counts of this clonotype. The chain is built from TRBV5-1 and TRBJ2-7, with 7 bases lining up with TRBD1. J lost 5 bases, V lost 5 bases, and 4 bases had no gene match. The germline gives CDR1 SGHRS, CDR2 YFSETQ. This CDR3 is 12 amino acids long. In nucleotides, the CDR3 is TGCGCCAGCAGGAATACAGGGGACGAGCAGTACTTC. This codes for CASRNTGDEQYF.

This clonotype has ten or more counts. The chain links TRBV7-2 to TRBJ2-3; D is unresolved. CDR1 is SGHTA and CDR2 is FQGNSA in the germline V gene. This CDR3 contains 11 residues. Trimming removed 0 bases from V and 5 bases from J, with 0 bases in between. The DNA for the CDR3 is TGTGCCAGCAGCTTAGCAGATACGCAGTATTTT. Translation: CASSLADTQYF.

This clonotype was counted at least ten times. The chain carries TRBV7-9 and TRBJ2-7; D unresolved. Trimming took 5 bases from V and 4 from J, leaving 12 bases between them. Germline V gives CDR1 SEHNR, CDR2 FQNEAQ (reference sequence). The CDR3 is 13 residues long. CDR3 amino acids: CASSPFAGYEQYF. The CDR3 DNA reads as TGTGCCAGCAGCCCATTTGCAGGATACGAGCAGTACTTC.

This clonotype was seen ten or more times. The gene calls are TRBV20-1 and TRBJ1-2; 7 nucleotides line up with TRBD1. Per the germline V gene, CDR1 is DFQATT and CDR2 is SNEGSKA (reference sequence). The CDR3 is 13 residues long. Trimming took 5 bases from V and 6 from J; bases not matched to a gene: 9. CDR3 amino acids: CSALEQGSNGYTF. The CDR3 nucleotides read TGCAGTGCTCTCGAACAGGGGAGTAATGGCTACACCTTC.

Worth noting for this clonotype: A read error may explain this, as a much larger clone is one base away. CDR3 sequence reads: CVSSLGLPDSPQHF. For the CDR3, the DNA is TGTGTCAGCAGCTTAGGGCTGCCGGATTCCCCCCAGCATTTT. The V gene is TRBV7-6, the J gene TRBJ1-5; D gene uncertain. The CDR3 length is 14 residues. The germline CDR1 and CDR2 sequences are SGHVS and FNYEAQ. The variable domain in full, completed from reference TRBV7-6 and TRBJ1-5, reads GAGVSQSPRYKVTKRGQDVALRCDPISGHVSLYWYRQALGQGPEFLTYFNYEAQQDKSGLPNDRFSAERPEGSISTLTIQRTEQRDSAMYRCVSSLGLPDSPQHFGDGTRLSIL.

This clonotype was counted only a few times. The V and J genes are TRBV7-8 and TRBJ2-1; possible D gene TRBD2, 6 bases. CDR3 length: 16 amino acids. Looked up from germline, CDR1 is SGHVS and CDR2 is FQNEAQ. V was pared by 5 bases and J by 10 bases, with 24 bases between. This CDR3 is CASSRAAASASWEQFF. The CDR3 region has the DNA TGTGCCAGCAGCCGGGCCGCGGCTAGCGCATCATGGGAGCAGTTCTTC.

Many counts were recorded for this clonotype. CDR3 sequence (DNA): TGTGCCAGCTCACTCGGGACAGGGACTTTGGACACCATATATTTT. As protein: CASSLGTGTLDTIYF. V and J are TRBV18 and TRBJ1-3; TRBD1 matches at 9 bases. The germline CDR1 and CDR2 sequences are KGHSH and LQKENI. V dropped 4 bases and J dropped 8; count of bases not matched to a gene: 9. The CDR3 contains 15 residues.

This chain uses TRBV10-2 with TRBJ1-5, with 9 positions matching TRBD1. Germline CDR1 WSHSY, CDR2 SAAADI. After removal of 3 bases from V and 15 bases from J, the junction contained 9 bases not matched to a gene. The CDR3 loop spans 13 amino acids. The CDR3 sequence is CASSETGTGSLHF. In DNA form, the CDR3 reads TGCGCCAGCAGTGAAACTGGGACAGGGTCCCTGCATTTT.

This clonotype showed up many times. The chain links TRBV20-1 to TRBJ1-3; D is unclear. CDR3 length equals 14 residues. CDR1 DFQATT and CDR2 SNEGSKA come from the germline V gene (reference sequence). Trimming removed 6 bases at V and 0 bases at J, with 12 bases between. CDR3 nucleotides: TGCAGTGCCCCCGCAGCAAGCTCTGGAAACACCATATATTTT. It is translated as CSAPAASSGNTIYF.

This clonotype was detected many times. The chain is built from TRBV6-5 and TRBJ2-1, with 11 bases identical to TRBD2. The length of the CDR3 is 18 residues. The trim removed 4 bases at V and 0 bases at J, leaving 8 bases unmatched. In germline, CDR1 is MNHEY, CDR2 SVGAGI. CDR3 DNA: TGTGCCAGCAGTTCCAGGACTAGCGGGTATAGCTCCTACAATGAGCAGTTCTTC. It yields the protein CASSSRTSGYSSYNEQFF.

This clonotype has ten or more counts. The chain links TRBV27 to TRBJ1-6; 10 bases agree with TRBD1. Germline CDR1 MNHEY, CDR2 SMNVEV (reference sequence). Trimming cost V 5 bases and J 9 bases; bases outside gene matches: 10. This CDR3 is built from 16 residues. The CDR3 DNA follows: TGTGCCAGCAGTCTCAACCCAGGACAGGGGGTTTCACCCCTCCACTTT. It is translated as CASSLNPGQGVSPLHF.

This clonotype occurred many times. The rearrangement joins TRBV15 to TRBJ1-2, with a tentative D call TRBD1 (5 bases). Germline assignment: CDR1 LNHNV and CDR2 YYDKDF (reference sequence). V was clipped by 5 bases and J by 6 bases, with 13 bases between them. The CDR3 is made up of 13 amino acids. The CDR3 reads CATSLGRVDGYTF. The CDR3 DNA reads TGTGCCACCAGCTTGGGCAGGGTCGATGGCTACACCTTC.

This clonotype was detected ten times or more. The gene calls are TRBV12-3 or TRBV12-4 and TRBJ2-1; the D call may be TRBD1 or TRBD2 (5 bases each). The CDR3 has 15 amino acids. Between the trimmed V and J ends, which lost 5 bases and 9 bases, there was a span of 20 bases. The CDR3 bases are TGTGCCAGCAGTCCCTATAACCCTCCTGGGGGTGAGCAGTTCTTC. Translated, it gives CASSPYNPPGGEQFF.

By share, this clonotype counts as medium-sized (0.01 to 0.1%). The gene calls are TRBV20-1 and TRBJ2-1; TRBD1 matches at 9 bases. Unmatched junction bases numbered 10, after V lost 5 bases and J lost 2 bases. This CDR3 is built from 16 residues. Germline V gene lookup returns CDR1 DFQATT and CDR2 SNEGSKA (reference sequence). The CDR3 sequence is CSAQPPTGGAYNEQFF. DNA for the CDR3: TGCAGTGCTCAACCCCCCACAGGGGGCGCCTACAATGAGCAGTTCTTC.

This clonotype was detected a few times. The chain joins TRBV3-1 to TRBJ1-2; D is perhaps TRBD1 (5 bases). The ends were cut back, 0 bases at V and 4 bases at J, with 6 bases in the middle. Per germline, CDR1 LGHDT and CDR2 YNNKEL (reference sequence). This CDR3 region has 13 residues. The CDR3 nucleotides are TGTGCCAGCAGCCAAGAGGACACCTATGGCTACACCTTC. Its protein is CASSQEDTYGYTF.

This clonotype was seen many times. The chain links TRBV20-1 to TRBJ2-5; D gene unclear. This CDR3 contains 16 residues. Trimming pared 0 bases from V and 2 bases from J, leaving 16 bases between. Germline CDR1 DFQATT, CDR2 SNEGSKA (reference sequence). The CDR3: CSARDRVTTSQETQYF. CDR3 nucleotide sequence: TGCAGTGCTAGAGATCGGGTAACTACCTCTCAAGAGACCCAGTACTTC.

V and J are TRBV12-3 or TRBV12-4 and TRBJ2-2; tentatively, D is TRBD2 (6 bases). V was trimmed by 6 bases and J by 4 bases, leaving 15 bases between them. The CDR3 totals 15 residues. The CDR3 bases are TGTGCCAGCAGCCTCCAAGGAGGGACCACCGGGGAGCTGTTTTTT. Protein sequence: CASSLQGGTTGELFF.

This clonotype has at least ten counts. This chain links TRBV18 with TRBJ1-1; the D gene is possibly TRBD1 (5 bases). The V gene lost 4 bases and the J gene lost 1 base, with 16 bases spanning the gap. The CDR3 is made up of 16 amino acids. Germline CDR1 is KGHSH and CDR2 is LQKENI. DNA for the CDR3: TGTGCCAGCTCACGCGGGACGGTGGGCTCGAACACTGAAGCTTTCTTT. Amino acids: CASSRGTVGSNTEAFF. Full variable domain (missing parts from reference TRBV18 and TRBJ1-1): NAGVMQNPRHLVRRRGQEARLRCSPMKGHSHVYWYRQLPEEGLKFMVYLQKENIIDESGMPKERFSAEFPKEGPSILRIQQVVRGDSAAYFCASSRGTVGSNTEAFFGQGTRLTVV.

This clonotype came up many times. Being one base from a much bigger clone, this may be a read error. The J gene is TRBJ2-7, the V gene TRBV20-1; no firm D call. Trimming shortened V by 2 bases and J by 1 base, and 12 bases separated the two germline ends. There are 14 residues in the CDR3. The germline V gene encodes CDR1 DFQATT and CDR2 SNEGSKA (reference sequence). The CDR3 DNA reads TGCAGTGCTAGAAAGGGAAAGGGTTCCTACGAGCAGTACTTC. It is translated as CSARKGKGSYEQYF.

At least ten counts were recorded for this clonotype. V is TRBV7-9 and J is TRBJ2-5, with D possibly matching TRBD2 (5 bases). The CDR3 is 16 residues long. The germline CDR1 and CDR2 sequences are SEHNR and FQNEAQ (reference sequence). V lost 4 bases and J 4 bases, leaving 19 bases between the germline ends. In nucleotides, the CDR3 is TGTGCCAGCAGCTCCGCCGGACTCTCCATGGGAGAGACCCAGTACTTC. Amino acids: CASSSAGLSMGETQYF.

This clonotype was detected ten times or more. CDR3 sequence: CASSARGDRVGNTIYF. As DNA, the CDR3 is TGTGCCAGCAGCGCAAGGGGAGACAGGGTCGGAAACACCATATATTTT. This chain joins TRBV5-5 and TRBJ1-3, with 7 bases that match TRBD1. Germline CDR1 and CDR2: SGHKS and YYEKEE (reference sequence). V lost 4 bases and J lost 4; bases outside the gene matches: 11. The CDR3 covers 16 residues.

This clonotype was recorded at least ten times. The rearrangement joins TRBV15 to TRBJ1-5, with 8 bases matching TRBD1. Unmatched junction bases numbered 6, after V lost 0 bases and J lost 2 bases. This CDR3 spans 17 amino acids. The germline CDR1 and CDR2 sequences are LNHNV and YYDKDF (reference sequence). CDR3 region: CATSRDRETGGNQPQHF. CDR3 DNA sequence: TGTGCCACCAGCAGAGATAGAGAGACAGGGGGCAATCAGCCCCAGCATTTT.

This clonotype was picked up many times. V is TRBV7-6 and J is TRBJ1-2; no clear D. Germline assignment: CDR1 SGHVS and CDR2 FNYEAQ. CDR3 length: 14 amino acids. Trimming pared 4 bases from V and 3 bases from J, leaving 12 bases between. In nucleotides, the CDR3 is TGTGCCAGCAGCTCCAATACAAACCACTATGGCTACACCTTC. Translated, it gives CASSSNTNHYGYTF.

The table lists this clonotype with many counts. This chain links TRBV12-3 or TRBV12-4 with TRBJ1-1; possibly TRBD1 for D (5 bases). V lost 5 bases, J lost 4 bases, and 17 bases lay in between. The CDR3 runs 15 residues. The CDR3 sequence is CASSLTAPGSTEAFF. DNA for the CDR3: TGTGCCAGCAGTCTCACAGCACCAGGGAGCACTGAAGCTTTCTTT.